These 2 T cell receptor beta chains were sequenced from one sample in a study of shared clonotypes between healthy human individuals. Clones were sequenced by immunoSEQ multiplex PCR, and TCRdb holds only the in-frame ones, with some missing. This table holds about 2.4 million clones, 93% found once. The specimen was naive CD4+ T cells from PBMCs. Sample subset: CD45RA+ positively selected. The receptors shown here come from a man younger than 35 in good health. Some clones in this sample may be carry-over from other donors' samples.

The chain is built from TRBV5-1 and TRBJ2-7; D is ambiguous. CDR3 length: 15 amino acids. V was trimmed by 0 bases and J by 2 bases, leaving 12 bases between them. Per the germline V gene, CDR1 is SGHRS and CDR2 is YFSETQ. CDR3 nucleotide sequence: TGCGCCAGCAGCTTGGTCCCAGGAGACACCTACGAGCAGTACTTC. Protein: CASSLVPGDTYEQYF. The complete variable domain, with remaining parts taken from reference TRBV5-1 and TRBJ2-7, reads KAGVTQTPRYLIKTRGQQVTLSCSPISGHRSVSWYQQTPGQGLQFLFEYFSETQRNKGNFPGRFSGRQFSNSRSEMNVSTLELGDSALYLCASSLVPGDTYEQYFGPGTRLTVT.

The chain recombines TRBV30 with TRBJ2-1; 14 bases line up with TRBD2. This CDR3 spans 14 amino acids. The V segment lost 5 bases and the J segment 9 bases; nucleotides outside the gene matches: 6. The germline CDR1 and CDR2 sequences are GTSNPN and SVGIG (reference sequence). The CDR3 region has the DNA TGTGCCTGGGGGGGACTAGCGGGAGCTGGTGAGCAGTTCTTC. Protein: CAWGGLAGAGEQFF.